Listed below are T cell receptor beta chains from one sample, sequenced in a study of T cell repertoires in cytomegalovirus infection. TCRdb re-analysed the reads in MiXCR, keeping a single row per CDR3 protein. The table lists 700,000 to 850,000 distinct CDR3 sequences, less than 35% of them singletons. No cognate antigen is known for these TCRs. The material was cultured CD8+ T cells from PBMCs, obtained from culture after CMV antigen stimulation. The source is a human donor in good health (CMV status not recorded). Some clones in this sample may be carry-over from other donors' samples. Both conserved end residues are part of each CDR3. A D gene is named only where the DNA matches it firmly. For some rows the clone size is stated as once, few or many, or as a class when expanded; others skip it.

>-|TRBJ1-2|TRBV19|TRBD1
TGTGCCAGTCAAGACAGGGGGCCCTATGGCTACACCTTC
CASQDRGPYGYTF
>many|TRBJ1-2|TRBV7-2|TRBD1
TGTGCCAGCAGCCCACCGGGACAGATCTATGGCTACACCTTC
CASSPPGQIYGYTF
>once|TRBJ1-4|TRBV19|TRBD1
TGTGCCTCTAGGACCCGGGACAGGAGCAATGAAAAACTGTTTTTT
CASRTRDRSNEKLFF
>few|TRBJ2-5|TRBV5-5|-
TGTGCCAGCAGCCCGTGGGTCCAAGAGACCCAGTACTTC
CASSPWVQETQYF
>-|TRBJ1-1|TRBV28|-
TGTGCCAGCGGCTTCAACGGGGTCGGAGTCACTGAAGCTTTCTTT
CASGFNGVGVTEAFF
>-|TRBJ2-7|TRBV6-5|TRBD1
TGTGCCAGCAGTTACTCGGGGACAGGGATGGGAGAGCAGTACTTC
CASSYSGTGMGEQYF
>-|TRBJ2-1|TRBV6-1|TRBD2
TGTGCCAGCCTTATGGGAGCGGGGCCCTCCTACAATGAGCAGTTCTTC
CASLMGAGPSYNEQFF
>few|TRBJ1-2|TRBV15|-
TGTGCCACCAGCCACGTCACGGGCTACAACTATGGCTACACCTTC
CATSHVTGYNYGYTF
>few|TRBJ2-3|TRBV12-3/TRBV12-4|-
TGTGCCACTGGGGAAAGCACAGATACGCAGTATTTT
CATGESTDTQYF
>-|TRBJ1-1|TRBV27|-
TGTGCCAGCAGTTCAAGACGAGATGAAGCTTTCTTT
CASSSRRDEAFF
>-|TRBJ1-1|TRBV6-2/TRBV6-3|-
TGTGCCAGCAGGCGCAGGGTCTTGAACACTGAAGCTTTCTTT
CASRRRVLNTEAFF
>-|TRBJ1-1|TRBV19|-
TGTGCCAGTAGTATAGTAAATGGCGTAACTGAAGCTTTCTTT
CASSIVNGVTEAFF
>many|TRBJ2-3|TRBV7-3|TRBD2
TGTGCCAGCAGCTTAGGGATAGCGGGGGCCTCCACAGATACGCAGTATTTT
CASSLGIAGASTDTQYF
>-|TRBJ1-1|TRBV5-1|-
TGCGCCAGCAGCTTGGAAGACAGTAACACTGAAGCTTTCTTT
CASSLEDSNTEAFF
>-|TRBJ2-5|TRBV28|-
TGTGTCAGCAGCTCCTGGGAGGGGGCGCCGGGCGAGACCCAGTACTTC
CVSSSWEGAPGETQYF
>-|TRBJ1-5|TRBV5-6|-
TGTGCCAGCAGCTACCGGGACTTCGGAGAGGGGACCCAGCATTTT
CASSYRDFGEGTQHF
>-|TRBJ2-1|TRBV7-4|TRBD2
TGTGCCAGCAGCTTAGTTGGTAGCGGGGGGGCCGGCGAGCAGTTCTTC
CASSLVGSGGAGEQFF
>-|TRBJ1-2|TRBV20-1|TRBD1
TGCAGTGGCCCGACAGGGAGGGCTTATGGCTACACCTTC
CSGPTGRAYGYTF
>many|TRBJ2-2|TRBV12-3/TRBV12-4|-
TGTGCCAGCAGTTTCGGAAGGGTCAAGGCCGGGGAGCTGTTTTTT
CASSFGRVKAGELFF
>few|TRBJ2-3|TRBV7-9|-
TGTGCCAGCAGCCCGAGGAACGGGGAGAACACAGATACGCAGTATTTT
CASSPRNGENTDTQYF
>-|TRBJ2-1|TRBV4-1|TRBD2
TGCGCCAGCAGCCGTGGCCGGGGGGGCTACAATGAGCAGTTCTTC
CASSRGRGGYNEQFF
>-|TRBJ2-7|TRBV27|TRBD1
TGTGCCAGCAGTTTAAGTGGGATCTGGGACAGCTACGAGCAGTACTTC
CASSLSGIWDSYEQYF
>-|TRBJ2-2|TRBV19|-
TGTGCCAGTAGTATAGTTCCGGCAGGGGATGGCACCGGGGAGCTGTTTTTT
CASSIVPAGDGTGELFF
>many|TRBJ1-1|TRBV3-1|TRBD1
TGTGCCAGCAGCCAATTAGGGGGCTTGAACACTGAAGCTTTCTTT
CASSQLGGLNTEAFF
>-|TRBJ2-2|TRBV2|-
TGTGCCAGCAGAGGAGGTGAAACCGGGGAGCTGTTTTTT
CASRGGETGELFF
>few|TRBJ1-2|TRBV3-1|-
TGTGCCAGCGCCGAGACAGGCCGGTATGGCTACACCTTC
CASAETGRYGYTF
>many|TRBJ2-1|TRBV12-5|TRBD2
TGTGCTAGTGGTCCACTCAAGCGGGGGGGCCGTCATGAGCAGTTCTTC
CASGPLKRGGRHEQFF
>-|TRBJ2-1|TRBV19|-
TGTGCCAGTCGACTAAGGACACATTACAATGAGCAGTTCTTC
CASRLRTHYNEQFF
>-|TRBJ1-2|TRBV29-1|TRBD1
TGCAGCACCATAAGACAGGGGGATTATGGCTACACCTTC
CSTIRQGDYGYTF
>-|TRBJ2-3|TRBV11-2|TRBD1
TGTGCCAGCAGCTCCTTGGACAGGGGTGGGGATACGCAGTATTTT
CASSSLDRGGDTQYF
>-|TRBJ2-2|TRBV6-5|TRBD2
TGTGCCAGCAGTCCCACATGGACTAGCGGGGGGGCCGGGGAGCTGTTTTTT
CASSPTWTSGGAGELFF
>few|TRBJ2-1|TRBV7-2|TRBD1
TGTGCCAGCAGCATCACAGGGGGCCACAATGAGCAGTTCTTC
CASSITGGHNEQFF